This record covers a single T cell receptor (beta chain). Its specificity is unknown. Germline CDR1 reads LGHNA; CDR2 reads YSLEER. Losses at the gene ends were 0 bases for V and 1 base for J; bases not matched to a gene: 8. The CDR3 is 17 residues long. These data come from a study of beta chain features in type 1 diabetes. Study-wide points: VDJ junctions in type 1 diabetes patients carried more deletions and fewer insertions. Patients with Type 1 diabetes showed moderately but significantly shorter TCRB CDR3s in all four CD4+ subsets.

Since all of the isolated RNA was reverse transcribed, expressed TCRB transcripts were what got sequenced. Here immunoSEQ multiplex PCR was the method, and the copy in TCRdb shows in-frame clones only, minus some. This sample has about 650,000 clones, with under 15% found just once. Sequenced sample: naive CD4+ T cells from blood. The J gene is TRBJ2-5, the V gene TRBV4-3, with TRBD1 matching 7 bases. This sequence was found in a man aged 25 to 45 with type 1 diabetes. CDR3 sequence (DNA): TGCGCCAGCAGCCAAGAGCTCACATGGACAGGCCAAGAGACCCAGTACTTC. It specifies CASSQELTWTGQETQYF.